Detailed here is one T cell receptor (beta chain). Antigen: not known. This record comes from a study of Graves' ophthalmopathy and Graves' hyperthyroidism. Background on the study: Sampling took place at initial diagnosis, with peripheral blood obtained before any treatment. Notes on the study in general: Clonotypes were expanded in thyroid at above 0.001 frequency, and most also appeared in blood.

Trimming at V came to 4 bases and at J to 7 bases, leaving 6 bases not matched to a gene. This CDR3 has 15 residues. Researchers took RNA transcripts and amplified TCR beta CDR3 regions from them. Second-round multiplex PCR came after a first-round RT-PCR that employed HTBI primers. Each CDR3 protein is one row after TCRdb ran MiXCR on the multiplex PCR reads. The sample includes some 750,000 distinct CDR3 sequences, roughly 41% of them seen just once. The gene calls are TRBV12-3 or TRBV12-4 and TRBJ2-3, with TRBD2 identical over 12 bases. The TCR sequence derives from an adult man with Graves' ophthalmopathy. The sample comprised peripheral blood. CDR3: CASSSRLAGGNTQYF. The CDR3 DNA is TGTGCCAGCAGTTCGCGTCTAGCGGGAGGGAATACGCAGTATTTT.